This TCR beta chain was found in a study of T cell changes during pregnancy in multiple sclerosis. The length of the CDR3 is 16 residues. CDR1 and CDR2 from the germline V gene are MNHEY and SVGAGI. Trimming removed 3 bases from V and 2 bases from J; junction bases left unmatched: 6. Data came from immunoSEQ multiplex PCR; TCRdb stores just in-frame clones and leaves some out. The profile shows 70,000 to 95,000 clones, 90% to 95% of them singletons. The sequencing here drew on peripheral blood, taken after pregnancy. This sequence originates from a female donor in good health, enrolled as a control in a pregnancy study. The chain recombines TRBV6-5 with TRBJ1-3; 8 positions match TRBD1. The CDR3: CASSYNLGQAGNTIYF. DNA of the CDR3: TGTGCCAGCAGTTATAATTTGGGACAGGCTGGAAACACCATATATTTT.